Below, 27 T cell receptor beta chains from the same sample are listed, as sequenced in a study of T cell responses to AZD1222 COVID-19 vaccine. Repertoires were generated with immunoSEQ multiplex PCR, while TCRdb's copy carries only in-frame clones and drops some. The sample has roughly 180,000 clones; approximately 89% are singletons. This specimen was peripheral blood, taken 28 days after the second AZD1222 dose. The receptors stem from an adult who received the AZD1222 COVID-19 vaccine.

The CDR3 loop reads CASSQGRFYEQYF. CDR3 sequence (DNA): TGTGCCAGCAGCCAAGGGAGGTTCTACGAGCAGTACTTC. V is TRBV3-1 (or the pseudogene TRBV3-2) and J is TRBJ2-7; tentative D call: TRBD2 (5 bases). The CDR3 sequence is 13 residues long. Per germline, CDR1 LGHDT and CDR2 YNNKEL (reference sequence). Trimming pared 1 base from V and 3 bases from J, leaving 7 bases between.

CDR3: CASSLPPGRGTQHTEAFF. CDR3 coding DNA: TGTGCCAGCAGCTTACCCCCTGGAAGGGGGACCCAGCACACTGAAGCTTTCTTT. The rearrangement joins TRBV7-8 to TRBJ1-1; TRBD1 is a possible D gene (6 bases). The ends were cut back, 2 bases at V and 3 bases at J, with 22 bases in the middle. The CDR3 runs 18 residues. CDR1 SGHVS and CDR2 FQNEAQ come from the germline V gene.

To note about this clone: Other DNA sequences of this sample code for an identical CDR3. The rearrangement uses TRBV7-3 and TRBJ2-1; 10 bases are a match to TRBD1. Germline V CDR1 and CDR2: SGHTA, FQGTGA. J gave up 2 bases and V 3 bases, and 1 base lay outside the gene matches. CDR3 length: 15 residues. CDR3 protein: CASSFGTGAYNEQFF. CDR3 DNA sequence: TGTGCCAGCAGCTTTGGGACAGGGGCCTACAATGAGCAGTTCTTC.

J is TRBJ1-2 and V is TRBV6-5; 7 nucleotides agree with TRBD1. This CDR3 has 15 amino acids. The V gene's germline CDR1 is MNHEY and CDR2 SVGAGI. Germline trimming cut 6 bases from V and 2 bases from J; bases unmatched to any gene: 9. CDR3: CASSQLTGFNYGYTF. The CDR3 DNA reads as TGTGCCAGCAGCCAGCTGACAGGGTTCAACTATGGCTACACCTTC.

The chain carries TRBV10-3 and TRBJ1-1, with 8 bases matching TRBD1. The CDR3 loop spans 14 amino acids. Germline V gives CDR1 ENHRY, CDR2 SYGVKD. The junction had 4 bases not matched to a gene; V was cut back by 6 bases and J by 1 base. CDR3 amino acids: CAISRTGQNTEAFF. In DNA form, the CDR3 reads TGTGCCATCAGCAGGACAGGGCAGAACACTGAAGCTTTCTTT.

This clone came up a few times. The V call is TRBV2, the J call TRBJ1-2; tentative D call: TRBD1 (5 bases). Germline lookup yields CDR1 SNHLY and CDR2 FYNNEI. The ends were cut back, 6 bases at V and 7 bases at J, with 15 bases in the middle. This CDR3 spans 13 amino acids. The CDR3 DNA follows: TGTGCCAGCAGGGGGGACTTATCGAGTGGCTACACCTTC. Translating it yields CASRGDLSSGYTF.

The chain couples TRBV9 to TRBJ1-1; 7 nucleotides agree with TRBD1. CDR3 length: 13 amino acids. Germline-derived CDR1 and CDR2 are SGDLS and YYNGEE. Trimming at V came to 3 bases and at J to 5 bases, leaving 4 bases not matched to a gene. The CDR3 coding sequence is TGTGCCAGCAGCGAGGGACAGTTTACTGAAGCTTTCTTT. This codes for CASSEGQFTEAFF.

This clone has just one count. The chain carries TRBV5-1 and TRBJ2-3; 9 bases align to TRBD2. Germline V gene data show CDR1 as SGHRS and CDR2 as YFSETQ. The V gene end was trimmed by 5 bases and the J gene end by 2 bases; junction bases not matched to a gene: 3. This CDR3 spans 14 amino acids. CDR3 in DNA: TGCGCCAGCAGGACTAGCGGCTACACAGATACGCAGTATTTT. Its protein product is CASRTSGYTDTQYF.

The chain joins TRBV19 to TRBJ2-7; D could derive from TRBD1 or TRBD2 (5 bases each). The length of the CDR3 is 12 residues. Trimming took off 3 bases at V and 7 bases at J, with 10 bases between the two ends. The germline V gene encodes CDR1 LNHDA and CDR2 SQIVND (reference sequence). In DNA form, the CDR3 reads TGTGCCAGTAGTATGAGGGGCTCGGAGCAGTACTTC. Translated: CASSMRGSEQYF.

In its sample, this clone was seen a few times. The J gene is TRBJ1-2, the V gene TRBV19; TRBD1 might be the D (6 bases). Trimming pared 1 base from V and 7 bases from J, leaving 10 bases between. The germline gives CDR1 LNHDA, CDR2 SQIVND (reference sequence). The CDR3 consists of 13 residues. The CDR3 here is CASSIGQGFGYTF. The CDR3 nucleotides read TGTGCCAGTAGTATAGGCCAGGGGTTTGGCTACACCTTC.

Worth noting for this clone: The same CDR3 is also encoded by other DNA sequences in this sample. V gene TRBV4-1 combines with J gene TRBJ2-5; D is possibly TRBD1 or TRBD2 (5 bases each). CDR3 length: 17 residues. The V end lost 0 bases, the J end lost 0 bases, and 14 bases lay between the germline ends. CDR1 is MGHRA, CDR2 YSYEKL, per germline. Here the CDR3 reads CASSQDGLTAYQETQYF. The CDR3 nucleotides are TGCGCCAGCAGCCAAGATGGACTGACAGCCTACCAAGAGACCCAGTACTTC.

The chain carries TRBV25-1 and TRBJ1-2; D remains unclear. The CDR3 totals 12 residues. Trimming stripped 10 bases from V and 6 bases from J, with 15 bases between. CDR1 and CDR2 (germline): MGHDK, SYGVNS. The CDR3 is CATAVGAHGYTF. As DNA, the CDR3 is TGTGCCACCGCGGTCGGAGCCCATGGCTACACCTTC.

This clone was observed once. The gene calls are TRBV4-1 and TRBJ2-7; D is perhaps TRBD2 (5 bases). The CDR3 loop spans 15 amino acids. V lost 1 base to trimming and J lost 3 bases, with 13 bases between them. Looked up from germline, CDR1 is MGHRA and CDR2 is YSYEKL. The DNA for the CDR3 is TGCGCCAGCAGCCAAGCTCCGGGGTCTCTCTACGAGCAGTACTTC. Translation gives CASSQAPGSLYEQYF.

The chain employs TRBV5-1 and TRBJ1-5; D call uncertain. Per germline, CDR1 SGHRS and CDR2 YFSETQ. The CDR3 covers 15 residues. Trimming left V 1 base short and J 5 bases short, with 13 bases between. The CDR3 loop reads CASSLSWGEHQPQHF. The CDR3 DNA follows: TGCGCCAGCAGCTTGTCTTGGGGAGAACATCAGCCCCAGCATTTT.

This clone has a single count. The CDR3 bases are TGCGCCAGCAGTGCAGGGGGCCCCTATGGCTACACCTTC. This sequence encodes CASSAGGPYGYTF. The V call is TRBV10-2, the J call TRBJ1-2; 8 nucleotides align to TRBD1. The CDR3 is made up of 13 amino acids. Losses at the gene ends were 4 bases for V and 4 bases for J; bases not matched to a gene: 2. From germline, CDR1 is WSHSY and CDR2 SAAADI.

This clone was observed once. The chain recombines TRBV9 with TRBJ2-2, with 8 bases that match TRBD1. Germline CDR1 and CDR2: SGDLS and YYNGEE. Trimming at V came to 2 bases and at J to 5 bases, leaving 5 bases not matched to a gene. The CDR3 contains 15 residues. CDR3 residues: CASSVSGGWTGELFF. In nucleotides, the CDR3 is TGTGCCAGCAGCGTCTCAGGGGGCTGGACCGGGGAGCTGTTTTTT.

V gene TRBV6-5 combines with J gene TRBJ2-1, with D tentatively TRBD1 (5 bases). There are 15 residues in the CDR3. The germline V gene encodes CDR1 MNHEY and CDR2 SVGAGI. V gave up 2 bases and J gave up 5 bases, with 13 bases separating them. In DNA, the CDR3 is TGTGCCAGCAGTTACACGTGGGGCCAAGACAATGAGCAGTTCTTC. Translated: CASSYTWGQDNEQFF.

CDR3 loop: CAIAGGNTGELFF. The CDR3 nucleotides are TGTGCCATCGCGGGTGGGAACACCGGGGAGCTGTTTTTT. The chain recombines TRBV24-1 with TRBJ2-2; D possibly corresponds to TRBD2 (5 bases). V lost 11 bases and J 1 base, leaving 10 bases between the germline ends. The CDR3 runs 13 residues. Germline CDR1 and CDR2: KGHDR and SFDVKD.

CDR3 sequence reads: CASSLGMGGGNQPQHF. CDR3 sequence (DNA): TGTGCCAGCAGCTTGGGGATGGGGGGCGGCAATCAGCCCCAGCATTTT. The rearrangement uses TRBV5-5 and TRBJ1-5; maybe TRBD1 (6 bases). V lost 0 bases to trimming and J lost 2 bases, with 12 bases between them. Germline assignment: CDR1 SGHKS and CDR2 YYEKEE (reference sequence). CDR3 length: 16 amino acids.

This chain links TRBV7-2 with TRBJ2-7; 7 bases fit TRBD1. Looked up from germline, CDR1 is SGHTA and CDR2 is FQGNSA. V trimming: 1 base; J trimming: 3 bases; junction bases outside the gene matches: 3. The CDR3 length is 14 residues. The CDR3 DNA is TGTGCCAGCAGCTTAGATCCAGGGGGCTACGAGCAGTACTTC. Amino acid sequence: CASSLDPGGYEQYF.

The V and J genes are TRBV5-1 and TRBJ1-5; D not resolved. CDR1 and CDR2 (germline): SGHRS, YFSETQ. The V and J ends lost 0 bases and 6 bases respectively, with 7 bases between them. The length of the CDR3 is 13 residues. The CDR3: CASSLDFSQPQHF. CDR3 coding DNA: TGCGCCAGCAGCTTGGATTTTAGTCAGCCCCAGCATTTT.

The rearrangement uses TRBV4-1 and TRBJ2-1, with 12 bases matching TRBD2. The V segment lost 0 bases and the J segment 4 bases; nucleotides outside the gene matches: 4. In germline, CDR1 is MGHRA, CDR2 YSYEKL. The CDR3 extends over 17 amino acids. The CDR3 protein is CASSQDLAGGQYNEQFF. The CDR3 DNA reads as TGCGCCAGCAGCCAAGATCTAGCGGGGGGGCAGTACAATGAGCAGTTCTTC.

CDR3 in amino acids: CASSPPEWNQPQHF. CDR3 in DNA: TGTGCCAGTAGTCCTCCGGAGTGGAATCAGCCCCAGCATTTT. The chain has TRBV19 and TRBJ1-5; D unresolved. Looked up from germline, CDR1 is LNHDA and CDR2 is SQIVND (reference sequence). V gave up 5 bases and J gave up 4 bases, with 12 bases separating them. This CDR3 has 14 amino acids. Drawing the rest from reference TRBV19 and TRBJ1-5, the complete variable domain is DGGITQSPKYLFRKEGQNVTLSCEQNLNHDAMYWYRQDPGQGLRLIYYSQIVNDFQKGDIAEGYSVSREKKESFPLTVTSAQKNPTAFYLCASSPPEWNQPQHFGDGTRLSIL.

The rearrangement uses TRBV19 and TRBJ2-7; D might be TRBD1 (5 bases). The CDR3 runs 13 residues. Per the germline V gene, CDR1 is LNHDA and CDR2 is SQIVND (reference sequence). Trimming took off 5 bases at V and 2 bases at J, with 10 bases between the two ends. The CDR3 sequence: CASSPGHPYEQYF. CDR3 DNA: TGTGCCAGTAGTCCCGGACACCCCTACGAGCAGTACTTC.

The rearrangement joins TRBV7-2 to TRBJ1-2, with unresolved D. Looked up from germline, CDR1 is SGHTA and CDR2 is FQGNSA. This CDR3 contains 13 residues. V was clipped by 3 bases and J by 2 bases, with 7 bases between them. This CDR3 is CASSFRANYGYTF. CDR3 coding DNA: TGTGCCAGCAGCTTTAGGGCAAACTATGGCTACACCTTC.

DNA for the CDR3: TGCGCCAGCAGCTTGGGGCGGGAGTCGCAGTATTTT. Protein: CASSLGRESQYF. The chain employs TRBV5-1 and TRBJ2-3; 7 bases fit TRBD2. CDR3 length: 12 residues. The germline gives CDR1 SGHRS, CDR2 YFSETQ. Trimming at V came to 0 bases and at J to 10 bases, leaving 2 bases not matched to a gene.

V gene TRBV23-1 combines with J gene TRBJ1-2, with D possibly TRBD1 on 6 matching bases. TRBV23-1 is an ORF, and what it does is uncertain. Trimming left V 8 bases short and J 5 bases short, with 30 bases between. CDR3 length: 18 amino acids. CDR3 residues: CASPWGAGKTWGAYGYTF. CDR3 nucleotide sequence: TGCGCCAGCCCGTGGGGGGCAGGCAAGACCTGGGGTGCGTATGGCTACACCTTC.